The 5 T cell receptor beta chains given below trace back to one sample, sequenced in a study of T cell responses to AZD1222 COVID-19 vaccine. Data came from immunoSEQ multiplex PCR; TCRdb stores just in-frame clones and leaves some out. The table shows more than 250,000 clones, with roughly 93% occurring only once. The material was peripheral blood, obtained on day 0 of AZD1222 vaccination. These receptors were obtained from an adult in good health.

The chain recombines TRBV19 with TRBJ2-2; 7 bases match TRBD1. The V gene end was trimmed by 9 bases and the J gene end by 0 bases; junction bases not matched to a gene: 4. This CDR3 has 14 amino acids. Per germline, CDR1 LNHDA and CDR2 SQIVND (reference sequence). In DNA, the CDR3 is TGTGCCAGCAGGGGGATTCCGAACACCGGGGAGCTGTTTTTT. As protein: CASRGIPNTGELFF.

CDR3 residues: CASSPILRAYEQYF. The CDR3 DNA reads TGTGCCAGCTCACCAATACTAAGGGCCTACGAGCAGTACTTC. The V call is TRBV18, the J call TRBJ2-7; D is uncertain. Germline V gene lookup returns CDR1 KGHSH and CDR2 LQKENI. Between the trimmed V and J ends, which lost 2 bases and 2 bases, there was a span of 10 bases. This CDR3 comprises 14 residues. Using reference TRBV18 and TRBJ2-7 for the parts outside the CDR3, the full variable domain is NAGVMQNPRHLVRRRGQEARLRCSPMKGHSHVYWYRQLPEEGLKFMVYLQKENIIDESGMPKERFSAEFPKEGPSILRIQQVVRGDSAAYFCASSPILRAYEQYFGPGTRLTVT.

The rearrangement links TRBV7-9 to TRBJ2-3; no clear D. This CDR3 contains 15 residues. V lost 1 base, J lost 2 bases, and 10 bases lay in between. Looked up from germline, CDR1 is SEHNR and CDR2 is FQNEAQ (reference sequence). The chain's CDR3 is CASSLVVGVTDTQYF. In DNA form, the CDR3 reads TGTGCCAGCAGCTTAGTAGTAGGAGTCACAGATACGCAGTATTTT.

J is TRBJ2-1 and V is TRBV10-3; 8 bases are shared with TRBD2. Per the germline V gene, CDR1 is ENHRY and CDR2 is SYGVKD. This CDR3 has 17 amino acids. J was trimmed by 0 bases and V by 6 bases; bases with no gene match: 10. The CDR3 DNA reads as TGTGCCATCAGGGGGGGAGGGAGCGGGAGCTCCTACAATGAGCAGTTCTTC. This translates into CAIRGGGSGSSYNEQFF.

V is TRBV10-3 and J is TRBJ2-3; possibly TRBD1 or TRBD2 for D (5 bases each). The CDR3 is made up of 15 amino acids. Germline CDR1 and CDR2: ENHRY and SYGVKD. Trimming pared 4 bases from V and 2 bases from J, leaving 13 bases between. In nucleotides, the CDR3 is TGTGCCATCAGTGGCCGGGACGCCCCCACAGATACGCAGTATTTT. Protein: CAISGRDAPTDTQYF.